The T cell receptor beta chain under discussion was sequenced for a study of PD-L1 blockade in urothelial cancer. Study overall: Prior chemotherapy in patients spanned 0 to 3 regimens. Researchers looked at the blood 3 weeks (second dose) and 6 weeks after treatment began. Broader study findings: Enhanced expansion of tumor-associated blood clones at 3 weeks characterized durable-benefit patients.

Every PCR got spiked synthetic TCR analog templates. TCRdb keeps only in-frame clones here, not all; method: immunoSEQ multiplex PCR. The data contain tens of thousands of clones, 87% of them singletons. Per germline, CDR1 KGHSH and CDR2 LQKENI. The CDR3 loop spans 12 amino acids. The ends lost 2 bases at V and 6 bases at J; junction bases unmatched: 1. For this clone: The antigen is unknown.

Time point described: pretreatment peripheral blood. J is TRBJ2-7 and V is TRBV18, with TRBD2 identical over 7 bases. The material was PBMCs, obtained around atezolizumab (anti-PD-L1) treatment. The receptor's source is a woman aged 55-69 years with urothelial cancer. DNA of the CDR3: TGTGCCAGCTCACCAGGGGGGGGCGAGCAGTACTTC. Translation: CASSPGGGEQYF.